This entry describes one T cell receptor beta chain. The antigen remains undetermined. The sample originates from a study of tumor and adjacent non-tumor tissue in lung cancer. Overall study: The cohort had about twelve adenocarcinoma, a couple of squamous cell and 1 small cell patients.

Broader study findings: Patients with more diverse tumor TCRs had worse survival. Significantly higher TCR diversity was found in tumor than normal lung. In normal lung, the top 100 clones were significantly more dominant than in tumor.

V lost 5 bases and J 6 bases, leaving 20 bases between the germline ends. The CDR3 covers 15 residues. Germline CDR1 reads DFQATT; CDR2 reads SNEGSKA (reference sequence). The template was RNA from unsorted bulk tissue. Three rounds of nested PCR, following a modified ARM-PCR protocol, produced the TCRbeta library. TCRdb recomputed calls from the multiplex PCR reads with MiXCR, one row per CDR3 protein. This table holds tens of thousands of distinct CDR3 sequences, 80% found once. The specimen sequenced was lung tumor tissue. The V gene is TRBV20-1, the J gene TRBJ2-1, with D tentatively TRBD1 or TRBD2 (6 bases each). This sequence originates from a woman in her 50s with non-small cell lung cancer. CDR3 coding DNA: TGCAGTGCTGGAGGGGGAAAGGGCCGGTTCAATGAGCAGTTCTTC. This gives the protein CSAGGGKGRFNEQFF.